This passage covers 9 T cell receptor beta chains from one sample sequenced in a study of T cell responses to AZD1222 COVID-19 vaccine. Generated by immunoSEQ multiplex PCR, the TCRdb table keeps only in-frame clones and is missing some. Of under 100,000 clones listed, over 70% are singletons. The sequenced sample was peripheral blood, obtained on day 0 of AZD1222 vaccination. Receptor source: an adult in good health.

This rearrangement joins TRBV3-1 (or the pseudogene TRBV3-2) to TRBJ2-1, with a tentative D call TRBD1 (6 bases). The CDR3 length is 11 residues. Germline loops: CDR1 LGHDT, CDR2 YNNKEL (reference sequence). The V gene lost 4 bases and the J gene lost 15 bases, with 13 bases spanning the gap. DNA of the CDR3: TGTGCCAGCAGCCGTTCCGGGACAACGTTCTTC. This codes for CASSRSGTTFF.

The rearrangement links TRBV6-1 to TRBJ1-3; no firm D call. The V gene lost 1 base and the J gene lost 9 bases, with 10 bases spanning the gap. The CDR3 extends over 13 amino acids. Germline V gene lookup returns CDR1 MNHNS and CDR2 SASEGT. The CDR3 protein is CASSEGSGGTIYF. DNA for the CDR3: TGTGCCAGCAGTGAAGGGTCGGGAGGCACCATATATTTT.

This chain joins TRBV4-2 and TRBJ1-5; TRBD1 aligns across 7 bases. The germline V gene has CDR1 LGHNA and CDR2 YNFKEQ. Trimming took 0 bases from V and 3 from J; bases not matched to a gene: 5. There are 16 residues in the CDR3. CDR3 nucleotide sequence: TGTGCCAGCAGCCAAGATGCGGGACAGAACAATCAGCCCCAGCATTTT. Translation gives CASSQDAGQNNQPQHF.

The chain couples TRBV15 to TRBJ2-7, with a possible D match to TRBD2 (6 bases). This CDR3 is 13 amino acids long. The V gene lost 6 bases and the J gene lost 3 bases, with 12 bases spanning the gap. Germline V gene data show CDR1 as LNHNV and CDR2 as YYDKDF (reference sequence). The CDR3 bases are TGTGCCACCAGTCGGGACTTCTACTACGAGCAGTACTTC. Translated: CATSRDFYYEQYF.

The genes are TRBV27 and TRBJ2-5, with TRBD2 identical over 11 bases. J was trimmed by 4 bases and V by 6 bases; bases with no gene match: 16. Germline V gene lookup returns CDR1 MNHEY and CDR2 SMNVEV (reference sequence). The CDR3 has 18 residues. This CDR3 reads CASSQTTSGAARGETQYF. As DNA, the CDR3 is TGTGCCAGCAGCCAAACGACTAGCGGGGCCGCGAGGGGAGAGACCCAGTACTTC.

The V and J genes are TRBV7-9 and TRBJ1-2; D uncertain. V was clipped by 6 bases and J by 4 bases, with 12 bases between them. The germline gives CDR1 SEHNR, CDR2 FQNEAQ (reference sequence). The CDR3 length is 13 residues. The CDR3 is CASRGGERYGYTF. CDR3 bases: TGTGCCAGCAGGGGTGGGGAACGCTATGGCTACACCTTC.

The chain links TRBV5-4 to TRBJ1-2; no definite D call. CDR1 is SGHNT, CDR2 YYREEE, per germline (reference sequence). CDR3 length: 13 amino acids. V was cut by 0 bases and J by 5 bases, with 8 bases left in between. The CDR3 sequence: CASSLAGVYGYTF. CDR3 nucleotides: TGTGCCAGCAGCTTGGCTGGAGTTTATGGCTACACCTTC.

The CDR3 spells CASSPDTAYEQYF. The CDR3 nucleotides read TGTGCCAGCAGCCCCGATACTGCCTACGAGCAGTACTTC. The V call is TRBV5-4, the J call TRBJ2-7; D gene unclear. Trimming removed 4 bases at V and 2 bases at J, with 10 bases between. Germline V gene sequence: CDR1 SGHNT, CDR2 YYREEE (reference sequence). The CDR3 runs 13 residues.

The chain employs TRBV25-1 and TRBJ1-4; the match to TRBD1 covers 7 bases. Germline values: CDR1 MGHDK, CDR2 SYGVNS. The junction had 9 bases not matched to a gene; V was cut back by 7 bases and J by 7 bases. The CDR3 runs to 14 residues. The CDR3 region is CASMTGREGEKLFF. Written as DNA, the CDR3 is TGTGCCAGCATGACAGGGAGAGAGGGTGAAAAACTGTTTTTT.